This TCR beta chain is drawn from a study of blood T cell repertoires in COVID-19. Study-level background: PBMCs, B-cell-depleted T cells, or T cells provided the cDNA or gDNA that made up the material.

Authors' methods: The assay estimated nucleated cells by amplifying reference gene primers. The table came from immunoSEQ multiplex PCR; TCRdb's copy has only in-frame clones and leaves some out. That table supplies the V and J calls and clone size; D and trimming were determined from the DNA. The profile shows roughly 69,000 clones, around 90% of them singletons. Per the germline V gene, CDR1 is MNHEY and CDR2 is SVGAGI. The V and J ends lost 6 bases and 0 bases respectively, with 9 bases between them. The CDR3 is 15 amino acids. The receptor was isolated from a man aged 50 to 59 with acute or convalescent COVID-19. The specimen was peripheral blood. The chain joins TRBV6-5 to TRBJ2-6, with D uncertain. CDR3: CASSRFISGANVLTF. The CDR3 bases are TGTGCCAGCAGCAGATTCATCTCTGGGGCCAACGTCCTGACTTTC.